These 25 T cell receptor beta chains were sequenced from one sample in a study of radiotherapy plus CTLA-4 blockade in lung cancer. TCRdb's table, derived via immunoSEQ multiplex PCR, lists solely in-frame clones and lacks some. Among 65,000 to 90,000 clones listed, around 84% were seen once. Sequenced here: peripheral blood, sampled from a patient treated with radiotherapy plus ipilimumab. Receptors originate from a human donor with non-small cell lung cancer who had stable disease on radiotherapy plus ipilimumab.

The sample holds one count of this clone. The chain has TRBV6-1 and TRBJ1-2, with D perhaps matching TRBD1 (5 bases). The CDR3 runs to 14 residues. The germline V gene has CDR1 MNHNS and CDR2 SASEGT. Trimming removed 6 bases from V and 3 bases from J, with 14 bases in between. The CDR3 coding sequence is TGTGCCAGCAGCTTGGGAGGGGCGGACTATGGCTACACCTTC. Amino acids: CASSLGGADYGYTF.

This clone is a singleton in its sample. The rearrangement uses TRBV7-6 and TRBJ2-5; 9 nucleotides agree with TRBD1. The CDR3 has 15 amino acids. Germline V gives CDR1 SGHVS, CDR2 FNYEAQ. The ends lost 4 bases at V and 3 bases at J; junction bases unmatched: 6. DNA of the CDR3: TGTGCCAGCAGCTCCGAGGGGACAGGGAAAGAGACCCAGTACTTC. Amino acid sequence: CASSSEGTGKETQYF.

The chain carries TRBV14 and TRBJ1-1, with D unclear. The CDR3 runs to 12 residues. Germline lookup yields CDR1 SGHDN and CDR2 FVKESK. The V end was cut by 5 bases, the J end by 7 bases, with 11 bases between. In DNA form, the CDR3 reads TGTGCCAGCAGCGGGCAAGGGCTTGAAGCTTTCTTT. Its protein is CASSGQGLEAFF.

J is TRBJ1-2 and V is TRBV5-1; D unclear. Germline CDR1 is SGHRS and CDR2 is YFSETQ. V was cut by 4 bases and J by 1 base, with 5 bases left in between. This CDR3 region has 12 residues. The CDR3 DNA follows: TGCGCCAGCAGCAATGTTAACTATGGCTACACCTTC. It is translated as CASSNVNYGYTF.

CDR3 sequence: CASSLAGLREKLFF. The CDR3 DNA reads TGTGCCAGCAGCTTAGCCGGACTAAGGGAAAAACTGTTTTTT. The gene calls are TRBV7-2 and TRBJ1-4; no clear D. This CDR3 is 14 amino acids long. Germline V CDR1 and CDR2: SGHTA, FQGNSA. V was clipped by 0 bases and J by 8 bases, with 10 bases between them.

The V call is TRBV25-1, the J call TRBJ1-6, with 8 bases aligning to TRBD1. The trim removed 7 bases at V and 10 bases at J, leaving 6 bases unmatched. The CDR3 length is 13 residues. Germline V gene data show CDR1 as MGHDK and CDR2 as SYGVNS. In DNA form, the CDR3 reads TGTGCCAGCAAAACAGGGGGAGAGTCACCCCTCCACTTT. It codes for CASKTGGESPLHF.

This clone was counted a single time. The chain joins TRBV30 to TRBJ1-2, with unresolved D. Trimming stripped 0 bases from V and 3 bases from J, with 8 bases between. Germline V CDR1 and CDR2: GTSNPN, SVGIG (reference sequence). The CDR3 is made up of 13 amino acids. CDR3 DNA: TGTGCCTGGAGTGTAAGAGGTGACTATGGCTACACCTTC. Its translation: CAWSVRGDYGYTF.

The rearrangement uses TRBV6-5 and TRBJ1-6; 7 bases are a match to TRBD1. The CDR3 totals 15 residues. V was pared by 0 bases and J by 7 bases, with 3 bases of the junction left unmatched. In germline, CDR1 is MNHEY, CDR2 SVGAGI. Here the CDR3 reads CASSYSVQGNSPLHF. The CDR3, as DNA: TGTGCCAGCAGTTACTCAGTACAGGGGAATTCACCCCTCCACTTT.

The V gene is TRBV7-6, the J gene TRBJ2-3; 8 bases map to TRBD1. Germline lookup yields CDR1 SGHVS and CDR2 FNYEAQ. This CDR3 has 16 residues. V shed 1 base, J shed 7 bases, and the junction held 10 bases outside the gene matches. The CDR3 spells CASSLVTGVKPNTQYF. The CDR3 DNA follows: TGTGCCAGCAGCTTAGTGACAGGGGTAAAGCCCAATACGCAGTATTTT.

The rearrangement links TRBV29-1 to TRBJ1-1, with D hard to call. Germline V gene data show CDR1 as SQVTM and CDR2 as ANQGSEA. The CDR3 covers 10 residues. CDR3 bases: TGCGGAGGGCGGAACACTGAAGCTTTCTTT. This codes for CGGRNTEAFF.

Here the CDR3 DNA reads TGTGCCAGCTCACCAGCGGGGGCAGGGGCCACCTACGAGCAGTACTTC. Amino acids: CASSPAGAGATYEQYF. The rearrangement uses TRBV18 and TRBJ2-7; D possibly corresponds to TRBD2 (7 bases). CDR3 length equals 16 residues. Germline V gene data show CDR1 as KGHSH and CDR2 as LQKENI. The V end was cut by 2 bases, the J end by 2 bases, with 16 bases between.

The V call is TRBV5-1, the J call TRBJ1-2, with D perhaps matching TRBD1 (5 bases). V was clipped by 4 bases and J by 4 bases, with 11 bases between them. This CDR3 comprises 13 residues. Per germline, CDR1 SGHRS and CDR2 YFSETQ. The CDR3 spells CASSPGTAYGYTF. The CDR3 DNA is TGCGCCAGCAGCCCCGGGACGGCCTATGGCTACACCTTC.

This clone showed up just a few times. The chain couples TRBV28 to TRBJ1-2; D not resolved. CDR3 length: 13 residues. The germline gives CDR1 MDHEN, CDR2 SYDVKM. The ends were cut back, 4 bases at V and 0 bases at J, with 6 bases in the middle. CDR3 region: CASSSSPNYGYTF. The CDR3 nucleotides read TGTGCCAGCAGTTCGAGTCCTAACTATGGCTACACCTTC.

This clone occurred once. The chain employs TRBV6-5 and TRBJ1-6, with D hard to call. Per the germline V gene, CDR1 is MNHEY and CDR2 is SVGAGI. This CDR3 contains 14 residues. V was clipped by 1 base and J by 5 bases, with 6 bases between them. This CDR3 reads CASSYYGNNSPLHF. CDR3 DNA sequence: TGTGCCAGCAGTTACTACGGAAATAATTCACCCCTCCACTTT.

The DNA of the CDR3 is TGTGCCAGCAGCCTCAGCCCAGGGGGGGTAGAGACCCAGTACTTC. This encodes CASSLSPGGVETQYF. V is TRBV5-4 and J is TRBJ2-5; TRBD1 or TRBD2 may be the D gene (7 bases each). V lost 4 bases to trimming and J lost 4 bases, with 17 bases between them. In germline, CDR1 is SGHNT, CDR2 YYREEE (reference sequence). This CDR3 comprises 15 residues.

The rearrangement uses TRBV11-2 and TRBJ1-1; D remains unclear. Germline CDR1 and CDR2: SGHAT and FQNNGV. With 5 bases removed from V and 0 bases from J, the gap between germline ends came to 7 bases. The CDR3 sequence is 13 residues long. CDR3 DNA sequence: TGTGCCAGCAGCAGCCATATGAACACTGAAGCTTTCTTT. Translated, it gives CASSSHMNTEAFF.

J is TRBJ1-1 and V is TRBV27; no firm D call. This CDR3 has 13 amino acids. The V gene lost 3 bases and the J gene lost 1 base, with 6 bases spanning the gap. Germline V gene sequence: CDR1 MNHEY, CDR2 SMNVEV (reference sequence). The chain's CDR3 is CASSFRPNTEAFF. Here the CDR3 DNA reads TGTGCCAGCAGTTTCCGACCGAACACTGAAGCTTTCTTT.

This sequence joins TRBV9 and TRBJ2-1; the match to TRBD2 covers 9 bases. J was trimmed by 7 bases and V by 2 bases; bases with no gene match: 7. CDR1 is SGDLS, CDR2 YYNGEE, per germline. This CDR3 has 15 amino acids. The chain's CDR3 is CASSVASGIPNEQFF. DNA of the CDR3: TGTGCCAGCAGCGTGGCTAGCGGGATTCCGAATGAGCAGTTCTTC.

The chain combines TRBV2 with TRBJ2-7; D remains unclear. V was trimmed by 6 bases and J by 2 bases, leaving 14 bases between them. This CDR3 region has 14 residues. The germline CDR1 and CDR2 sequences are SNHLY and FYNNEI. The CDR3 nucleotides are TGTGCCAGCAGGCCTCCCGGGCAGACCTACGAGCAGTACTTC. Its translation is CASRPPGQTYEQYF.

This sequence joins TRBV27 and TRBJ2-7; TRBD1 might be the D (6 bases). This CDR3 is 12 amino acids long. Germline V gene lookup returns CDR1 MNHEY and CDR2 SMNVEV (reference sequence). V was cut by 8 bases and J by 0 bases, with 8 bases left in between. CDR3 in amino acids: CASGQISYEQYF. The CDR3 nucleotides are TGTGCCAGCGGACAGATCTCCTACGAGCAGTACTTC.

The gene calls are TRBV27 and TRBJ1-6; unclear D gene. Trimming removed 3 bases at V and 8 bases at J, with 14 bases between. The CDR3 runs 15 residues. The V gene's germline CDR1 is MNHEY and CDR2 SMNVEV (reference sequence). This CDR3 is CASSFLQSGDSPLHF. CDR3 DNA sequence: TGTGCCAGCAGTTTCTTACAGAGTGGGGATTCACCCCTCCACTTT.

The chain has TRBV28 and TRBJ2-7; TRBD1 is a possible D gene (6 bases). Trimming stripped 3 bases from V and 2 bases from J, with 11 bases between. Germline loops: CDR1 MDHEN, CDR2 SYDVKM. CDR3 length: 14 amino acids. The CDR3 bases are TGTGCCAGCAGTTTGGCCGGACAGACCTACGAGCAGTACTTC. As protein: CASSLAGQTYEQYF.

The chain has TRBV7-9 and TRBJ2-3, with TRBD2 identical over 8 bases. The CDR3 covers 15 residues. The junction had 4 bases not matched to a gene; V was cut back by 5 bases and J by 0 bases. Germline CDR1 SEHNR, CDR2 FQNEAQ (reference sequence). The CDR3 DNA sequence: TGTGCCAGCAGCCGCCGGGAGGGGAGCACAGATACGCAGTATTTT. As protein: CASSRREGSTDTQYF.

The chain recombines TRBV7-2 with TRBJ1-5; D gene uncertain. Trimming removed 5 bases from V and 4 bases from J, with 9 bases in between. CDR1 and CDR2 from the germline V gene are SGHTA and FQGNSA. This CDR3 spans 13 amino acids. CDR3 protein: CASSVMGNQPQHF. CDR3 in DNA: TGTGCCAGCAGCGTGATGGGGAATCAGCCCCAGCATTTT.

The chain carries TRBV19 and TRBJ2-4; D is possibly TRBD2 (6 bases). Germline V gene lookup returns CDR1 LNHDA and CDR2 SQIVND (reference sequence). This CDR3 contains 12 residues. V lost 6 bases to trimming and J lost 7 bases, with 10 bases between them. CDR3 sequence reads: CASSHRGNIQYF. The CDR3 DNA reads as TGTGCCAGTAGCCACCGGGGGAACATTCAGTACTTC.